The 32 T cell receptor beta chains below all came from one sample that was sequenced in a study of T cells in Graves' hyperthyroidism and ophthalmopathy. RNA transcripts gave rise to amplified TCR beta CDR3 regions. When the TCR CDR3 underwent first-round RT-PCR, the HTBI primer set was used. One entry per CDR3 protein results from TCRdb running MiXCR on the multiplex PCR reads. The sample records 250,000 or so distinct CDR3 sequences, approximately 14% being singletons. The sample comprised blood. The source is a woman between 45 and 60 years old with Graves' hyperthyroidism that later progressed to Graves' ophthalmopathy.

V is TRBV4-1 and J is TRBJ2-1, with D uncertain. This CDR3 contains 16 residues. V was pared by 1 base and J by 2 bases, with 12 bases between. Germline assignment: CDR1 MGHRA and CDR2 YSYEKL. The CDR3 here is CASSQADLFTYNEQFF. CDR3 in DNA: TGCGCCAGCAGCCAAGCAGACTTATTTACCTACAATGAGCAGTTCTTC.

This clonotype has a count of ten or more. The chain uses TRBV3-1 and TRBJ2-5, with TRBD2 matching 9 bases. Germline CDR1 LGHDT, CDR2 YNNKEL (reference sequence). V shed 2 bases, J shed 5 bases, and the junction held 9 bases outside the gene matches. The CDR3 runs 16 residues. CDR3 nucleotides: TGTGCCAGCAGCCAACAGTTTGGCGGGAGGGCGGAGACCCAGTACTTC. Protein sequence: CASSQQFGGRAETQYF.

This clonotype came up a few times. The genes are TRBV20-1 and TRBJ1-5, with D unresolved. V lost 3 bases to trimming and J lost 0 bases, with 9 bases between them. The germline gives CDR1 DFQATT, CDR2 SNEGSKA (reference sequence). The CDR3 sequence is 14 residues long. DNA of the CDR3: TGCAGTGCTAGCTATGGTTTTAGCAATCAGCCCCAGCATTTT. This sequence encodes CSASYGFSNQPQHF.

This clonotype was seen many times. The chain recombines TRBV5-1 with TRBJ2-7, with D uncertain. The CDR3 is made up of 14 amino acids. Germline V gene data show CDR1 as SGHRS and CDR2 as YFSETQ. The germline V and J ends were trimmed by 1 base and 2 bases, with 10 bases remaining between them. CDR3 amino acids: CASSLTSPPYEQYF. As DNA, the CDR3 is TGCGCCAGCAGCTTGACTTCACCCCCCTACGAGCAGTACTTC.

This clonotype was seen repeatedly, ten times or more. The rearrangement uses TRBV9 and TRBJ2-5, with 8 bases identical to TRBD2. The germline V gene has CDR1 SGDLS and CDR2 YYNGEE. Losses at the gene ends were 7 bases for V and 5 bases for J; bases not matched to a gene: 7. This CDR3 is built from 13 residues. The CDR3 spells CASGVVAGETQYF. The CDR3 DNA reads as TGTGCCAGCGGAGTCGTAGCGGGGGAGACCCAGTACTTC.

This chain joins TRBV6-1 and TRBJ1-5, with D tentatively TRBD1 (5 bases). Germline V gene data show CDR1 as MNHNS and CDR2 as SASEGT. The CDR3 spans 13 residues. V was shortened by 5 bases and J by 8 bases, with 13 bases between the two germline ends. The CDR3 loop is CASSKWSGEPQHF. DNA for the CDR3: TGTGCCAGCAGTAAATGGTCGGGGGAGCCCCAGCATTTT.

This clonotype was observed at least ten times. V usage is TRBV20-1 and J usage is TRBJ2-3; D uncertain. Deletions cut 2 bases from V and 3 bases from J, with 9 bases between. Per germline, CDR1 DFQATT and CDR2 SNEGSKA (reference sequence). The CDR3 contains 13 residues. CDR3 DNA sequence: TGCAGTGCTAGAAGGCTAGATACAGATACGCAGTATTTT. Translated: CSARRLDTDTQYF.

Ten or more counts support this clonotype. The chain is built from TRBV11-3 and TRBJ2-3, with 9 bases lining up with TRBD1. CDR1 and CDR2 (germline): SGHNT, YENEEA. The trim removed 5 bases at V and 4 bases at J, leaving 7 bases unmatched. This CDR3 region has 15 residues. The CDR3 coding sequence is TGTGCCAGCAGCCGAGCGGGGACAGGGCCAGATACGCAGTATTTT. Its protein product is CASSRAGTGPDTQYF.

This clonotype appeared a few times. The chain combines TRBV5-5 with TRBJ1-2, with D maybe TRBD1 (6 bases). The CDR3 spans 17 residues. Trimming took off 5 bases at V and 0 bases at J, with 20 bases between the two ends. CDR1 is SGHKS, CDR2 YYEKEE, per germline (reference sequence). For the CDR3, the DNA is TGTGCCAGCAGTCCCGCAGGGGTGTGGGGAGCTAACTATGGCTACACCTTC. Protein product: CASSPAGVWGANYGYTF.

This clonotype was recorded at least ten times. The genes are TRBV19 and TRBJ1-1; 10 positions agree with TRBD1. The ends lost 6 bases at V and 8 bases at J; junction bases unmatched: 12. There are 15 residues in the CDR3. Germline V gene data show CDR1 as LNHDA and CDR2 as SQIVND (reference sequence). The CDR3 DNA reads TGTGCCAGTAGGGCCGACAGGGGGCCTTCACCCGAAGCTTTCTTT. This codes for CASRADRGPSPEAFF.

This clonotype was seen many times. V is TRBV9 and J is TRBJ1-1; D uncertain. Germline V gene lookup returns CDR1 SGDLS and CDR2 YYNGEE. V shed 4 bases and J shed 2 bases, with 12 bases lying between them. This CDR3 contains 14 residues. The CDR3 loop reads CASSYLTGNTEAFF. The CDR3 DNA follows: TGTGCCAGCAGCTACCTGACGGGAAACACTGAAGCTTTCTTT.

At least ten counts were recorded for this clonotype. V usage is TRBV20-1 and J usage is TRBJ1-5, with D maybe TRBD1 (6 bases). V dropped 3 bases and J dropped 2 bases, with 14 bases sitting between them. Germline CDR1 reads DFQATT; CDR2 reads SNEGSKA (reference sequence). The length of the CDR3 is 15 residues. The CDR3, as DNA: TGCAGTGCTAGCCTCCCAGGGGTAGGCAATCAGCCCCAGCATTTT. Protein product: CSASLPGVGNQPQHF.

The chain is built from TRBV3-1 and TRBJ2-7, with TRBD2 matching 8 bases. The V gene's germline CDR1 is LGHDT and CDR2 YNNKEL (reference sequence). The CDR3 contains 15 residues. Losses at the gene ends were 5 bases for V and 4 bases for J; bases not matched to a gene: 10. CDR3 in DNA: TGTGCCAGCAGCGATCTAGCGGGTGGTTTATACGAGCAGTACTTC. As protein: CASSDLAGGLYEQYF.

This chain links TRBV19 with TRBJ2-1, with D possibly called TRBD1 or TRBD2 (5 bases each). CDR3 size: 15 residues. Germline V gene lookup returns CDR1 LNHDA and CDR2 SQIVND (reference sequence). V was trimmed by 3 bases and J by 2 bases, leaving 11 bases between them. The CDR3 sequence: CASSIGAGPYNEQFF. Here the CDR3 DNA reads TGTGCCAGTAGTATCGGGGCGGGCCCCTACAATGAGCAGTTCTTC.

The chain recombines TRBV12-3 or TRBV12-4 with TRBJ2-3, with 7 bases identical to TRBD1. CDR3 length equals 14 residues. V lost 5 bases, J lost 4 bases, and 6 bases stayed unmatched. CDR3 residues: CASSDSTGPDTQYF. CDR3 DNA sequence: TGTGCCAGCAGTGACTCGACAGGGCCAGATACGCAGTATTTT.

This clonotype occurred a few times. J is TRBJ2-7 and V is TRBV6-1, with D maybe TRBD2 (6 bases). The germline V gene has CDR1 MNHNS and CDR2 SASEGT. This CDR3 region has 13 residues. Trimming took off 8 bases at V and 2 bases at J, with 13 bases between the two ends. The CDR3 coding sequence is TGTGCCAGCCTGGGACTGGCCCCCTACGAGCAGTACTTC. Translation: CASLGLAPYEQYF.

This clonotype turned up a few times. The gene calls are TRBV14 and TRBJ2-7, with D possibly matching TRBD1 (7 bases). Germline CDR1 SGHDN, CDR2 FVKESK. V shed 0 bases and J shed 7 bases, with 16 bases lying between them. CDR3 length equals 15 residues. In nucleotides, the CDR3 is TGTGCCAGCAGCCAAGATTGGAGGGGGCTTGGGGAGCAGTACTTC. The encoded protein is CASSQDWRGLGEQYF.

Ten or more counts support this clonotype. The rearrangement uses TRBV12-3 or TRBV12-4 and TRBJ1-2; tentative D call: TRBD1 (5 bases). The CDR3 extends over 12 amino acids. Trimming removed 3 bases at V and 7 bases at J, with 9 bases between. The CDR3 loop is CASSFRQTGYTF. The CDR3 DNA follows: TGTGCCAGCAGTTTCCGACAGACTGGCTACACCTTC.

This clonotype was picked up many times. The J gene is TRBJ1-5, the V gene TRBV27, with 9 positions matching TRBD1. The CDR3 length is 16 residues. After removal of 5 bases from V and 6 bases from J, the junction contained 11 bases not matched to a gene. Germline V gene sequence: CDR1 MNHEY, CDR2 SMNVEV (reference sequence). Here the CDR3 reads CASSRRGQGLGQPQHF. In DNA, the CDR3 is TGTGCCAGCAGTCGGCGGGGACAGGGTCTCGGTCAGCCCCAGCATTTT.

This clonotype was recorded at least ten times. J is TRBJ2-1 and V is TRBV5-1; 15 bases align to TRBD2. Germline CDR1 is SGHRS and CDR2 is YFSETQ. The V segment lost 1 base and the J segment 9 bases; nucleotides outside the gene matches: 5. CDR3 length: 16 residues. Here the CDR3 reads CASSLTGTSGRSEQFF. The CDR3 nucleotides read TGCGCCAGCAGCTTGACTGGGACTAGCGGGAGGAGTGAGCAGTTCTTC.

This clonotype was observed a few times. This chain links TRBV28 with TRBJ2-2; D possibly matches TRBD1 or TRBD2 (5 bases each). Germline CDR1 is MDHEN and CDR2 is SYDVKM. This CDR3 spans 15 amino acids. V was shortened by 3 bases and J by 0 bases, with 8 bases between the two germline ends. The CDR3 DNA follows: TGTGCCAGCAGTTTGTGGGGGTCGAACACCGGGGAGCTGTTTTTT. Protein: CASSLWGSNTGELFF.

Ten or more counts support this clonotype. CDR3 residues: CASSLRRMIGPGELFF. Written as DNA, the CDR3 is TGTGCCAGCAGTTTAAGAAGGATGATCGGTCCCGGGGAGCTGTTTTTT. The rearrangement links TRBV27 to TRBJ2-2, with D uncertain. Trimming removed 2 bases at V and 6 bases at J, with 16 bases between. Germline lookup yields CDR1 MNHEY and CDR2 SMNVEV (reference sequence). The CDR3 totals 16 residues.

This clonotype was recorded at least ten times. The V and J genes are TRBV12-3 or TRBV12-4 and TRBJ2-3; D is ambiguous. V lost 5 bases and J 2 bases, leaving 11 bases between the germline ends. This CDR3 contains 14 residues. The CDR3 spells CASSASDVTDTQYF. In DNA, the CDR3 is TGTGCCAGCAGTGCCTCGGACGTCACAGATACGCAGTATTTT.

In this sample, this clonotype turned up many times. The chain links TRBV15 to TRBJ2-1; 7 bases align to TRBD2. Germline-derived CDR1 and CDR2 are LNHNV and YYDKDF (reference sequence). The CDR3 totals 16 residues. J was trimmed by 7 bases and V by 0 bases; bases with no gene match: 9. CDR3 in amino acids: CATSRESSGMRNEQFF. CDR3 coding DNA: TGTGCCACCAGCAGAGAATCAAGCGGGATGCGGAATGAGCAGTTCTTC.

This clonotype was seen repeatedly, ten times or more. V is TRBV2 and J is TRBJ2-1; the D is unclear. V was trimmed by 1 base and J by 9 bases, leaving 7 bases between them. Germline V gives CDR1 SNHLY, CDR2 FYNNEI. The CDR3 is 12 residues long. CDR3 in DNA: TGTGCCAGCAGTGAAGTGACACCTGAGCAGTTCTTC. It specifies CASSEVTPEQFF. Full variable domain (missing parts from reference TRBV2 and TRBJ2-1): EPEVTQTPSHQVTQMGQEVILRCVPISNHLYFYWYRQILGQKVEFLVSFYNNEISEKSEIFDDQFSVERPDGSNFTLKIRSTKLEDSAMYFCASSEVTPEQFFGPGTRLTVL.

This clonotype was picked up a small number of times. The chain couples TRBV6-5 to TRBJ2-4, with no clear D. The CDR3 spans 14 residues. V shed 4 bases and J shed 5 bases, with 12 bases lying between them. Germline-derived CDR1 and CDR2 are MNHEY and SVGAGI. CDR3 residues: CASSSTRSENIQYF. The DNA for the CDR3 is TGTGCCAGCAGTTCCACAAGGTCTGAAAACATTCAGTACTTC.

The chain links TRBV2 to TRBJ1-4; the D gene is possibly TRBD1 (5 bases). Germline CDR1 SNHLY, CDR2 FYNNEI. The CDR3 sequence is 12 residues long. Deletions cut 3 bases from V and 10 bases from J, with 9 bases between. The CDR3 is CASSEGPGKLFF. The CDR3 coding sequence is TGTGCCAGCAGTGAGGGGCCGGGAAAACTGTTTTTT.

The sample holds a few counts of this clonotype. CDR3 sequence reads: CASSVGITGGSPLHF. As DNA, the CDR3 is TGTGCCAGCAGCGTAGGAATAACAGGGGGGTCACCCCTCCACTTT. V and J are TRBV9 and TRBJ1-6, with 8 bases fitting TRBD1. The CDR3 has 15 residues. Germline trimming cut 0 bases from V and 10 bases from J; bases unmatched to any gene: 6. Germline V CDR1 and CDR2: SGDLS, YYNGEE. Variable domain in full (rest from reference TRBV9 and TRBJ1-6): DSGVTQTPKHLITATGQRVTLRCSPRSGDLSVYWYQQSLDQGLQFLIQYYNGEERAKGNILERFSAQQFPDLHSELNLSSLELGDSALYFCASSVGITGGSPLHFGNGTRLTVT.

In its sample, this clonotype was seen many times. The rearrangement joins TRBV5-1 to TRBJ2-7, with D perhaps matching TRBD1 (5 bases). This CDR3 region has 15 residues. In germline, CDR1 is SGHRS, CDR2 YFSETQ. Trimming removed 5 bases at V and 3 bases at J, with 18 bases between. The chain's CDR3 is CASRPSRTNFYEQYF. The CDR3, as DNA: TGCGCCAGCAGGCCTAGTAGGACAAACTTCTACGAGCAGTACTTC.

This clonotype was counted ten times or more. The chain uses TRBV18 and TRBJ2-5; no firm D call. CDR3 length equals 13 residues. Germline loops: CDR1 KGHSH, CDR2 LQKENI. The ends were cut back, 5 bases at V and 1 base at J, with 8 bases in the middle. This chain's CDR3 is CASSAASQETQYF. The DNA of the CDR3 is TGTGCCAGCTCAGCGGCGTCCCAAGAGACCCAGTACTTC. The full variable domain, rest sourced from reference TRBV18 and TRBJ2-5, is NAGVMQNPRHLVRRRGQEARLRCSPMKGHSHVYWYRQLPEEGLKFMVYLQKENIIDESGMPKERFSAEFPKEGPSILRIQQVVRGDSAAYFCASSAASQETQYFGPGTRLLVL.

This clonotype came up many times. The chain combines TRBV20-1 with TRBJ2-4; TRBD2 might be the D (6 bases). The CDR3 totals 15 residues. V was pared by 5 bases and J by 1 base, with 15 bases between. Germline V CDR1 and CDR2: DFQATT, SNEGSKA (reference sequence). CDR3 coding DNA: TGCAGTGCTCAACGAGGTGGGGGGGCCAAAAACATTCAGTACTTC. It encodes CSAQRGGGAKNIQYF.

Many counts were recorded for this clonotype. The chain recombines TRBV20-1 with TRBJ2-7, with 9 bases identical to TRBD1. This CDR3 comprises 15 residues. V was pared by 6 bases and J by 0 bases, with 9 bases of the junction left unmatched. Germline V lookup: CDR1 DFQATT, CDR2 SNEGSKA (reference sequence). The CDR3 sequence: CSAPGQGSSSYEQYF. The CDR3 DNA sequence: TGCAGTGCGCCGGGACAGGGATCCAGCTCCTACGAGCAGTACTTC.